Listed here are 2 T cell receptor beta chains from one sample, sequenced in a study of a mutant IDH1 vaccine in newly diagnosed glioma. What these receptors recognize is not known. Sequencing was performed with immunoSEQ multiplex PCR; in TCRdb, only in-frame clones are kept and a portion is missing. The sample contains 25,000 to 30,000 clones, 60% to 80% of which appear only once. The time point: week 5, during vaccination. A 20-mer mutant IDH1 peptide at 300 ug was injected subcutaneously with topical imiquimod. The input for sequencing was PBMCs, taken from a glioma patient whose treatment included an IDH1 peptide vaccine. The origin of the receptors is a man aged 35 to 55 with glioma.

The V call is TRBV19, the J call TRBJ1-4; D gene unclear. The germline gives CDR1 LNHDA, CDR2 SQIVND (reference sequence). The CDR3 sequence is 17 residues long. V lost 6 bases and J lost 1, with 18 bases in between. The CDR3 sequence is CASRIQIRGGTNEKLFF. CDR3 bases: TGTGCCAGTAGAATCCAAATTCGGGGAGGAACTAATGAAAAACTGTTTTTT. The variable domain in full, with the rest retrieved from reference TRBV19 and TRBJ1-4, is DGGITQSPKYLFRKEGQNVTLSCEQNLNHDAMYWYRQDPGQGLRLIYYSQIVNDFQKGDIAEGYSVSREKKESFPLTVTSAQKNPTAFYLCASRIQIRGGTNEKLFFGSGTQLSVL.

The V and J genes are TRBV7-9 and TRBJ1-1, with D unclear. Looked up from germline, CDR1 is SEHNR and CDR2 is FQNEAQ (reference sequence). V was clipped by 5 bases and J by 1 base, with 8 bases between them. This CDR3 spans 13 amino acids. The CDR3 DNA sequence: TGTGCCAGCAGCCCCACAGAGAACACTGAAGCTTTCTTT. It specifies CASSPTENTEAFF.